This TCR beta chain was sequenced during a study of blood T cell repertoires in COVID-19. Study-wide background: From the United States, Italy and Spain came samples of acute and convalescent COVID-19. PBMCs, B-cell-depleted T cells, or T cells were the source of the cDNA or gDNA that made up the material.

In the original workflow: Nucleated cell number was recorded as an estimate derived from reference gene primer amplification. Method: immunoSEQ multiplex PCR; TCRdb's copy keeps in-frame clones and lacks some. Clonal size and the V and J genes are those of that table, whereas D and trimming came from the DNA. The sample has some 130,000 clones; about 78% are singletons. Sequenced: peripheral blood. This TCR came from a man aged 60-69 years who had recovered from COVID-19.

In DNA form, the CDR3 reads TGTGCCAGCAGCCCGACTAGCGGGGGGACCAGGGGCGATGAGCAGTTCTTC. It translates to CASSPTSGGTRGDEQFF. The chain is built from TRBV7-2 and TRBJ2-1, with 13 nucleotides matching TRBD2. Germline V gene data show CDR1 as SGHTA and CDR2 as FQGNSA. Trimming at V came to 5 bases and at J to 8 bases, leaving 12 bases not matched to a gene. There are 17 residues in the CDR3.